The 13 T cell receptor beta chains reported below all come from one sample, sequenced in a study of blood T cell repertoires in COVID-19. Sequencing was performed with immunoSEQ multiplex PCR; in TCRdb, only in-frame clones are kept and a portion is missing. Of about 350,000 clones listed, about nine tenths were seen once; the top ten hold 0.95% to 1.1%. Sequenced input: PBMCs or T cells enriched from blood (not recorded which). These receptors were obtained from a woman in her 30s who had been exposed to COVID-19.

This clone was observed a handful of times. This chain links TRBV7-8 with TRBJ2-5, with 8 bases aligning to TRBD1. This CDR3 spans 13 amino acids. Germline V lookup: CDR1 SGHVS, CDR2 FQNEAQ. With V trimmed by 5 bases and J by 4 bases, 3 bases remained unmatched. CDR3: CASSRDRRETQYF. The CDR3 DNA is TGTGCCAGCAGCCGGGACAGGAGAGAGACCCAGTACTTC.

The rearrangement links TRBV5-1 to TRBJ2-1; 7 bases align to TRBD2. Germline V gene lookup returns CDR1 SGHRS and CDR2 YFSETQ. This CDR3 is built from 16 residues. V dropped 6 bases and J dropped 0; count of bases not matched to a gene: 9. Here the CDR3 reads CASTPRAGSSYNEQFF. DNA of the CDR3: TGCGCCAGCACCCCCCGAGCGGGAAGCTCCTACAATGAGCAGTTCTTC. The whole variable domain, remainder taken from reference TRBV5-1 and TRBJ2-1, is KAGVTQTPRYLIKTRGQQVTLSCSPISGHRSVSWYQQTPGQGLQFLFEYFSETQRNKGNFPGRFSGRQFSNSRSEMNVSTLELGDSALYLCASTPRAGSSYNEQFFGPGTRLTVL.

The CDR3 region is CASSRGTELYGYTF. CDR3 nucleotide sequence: TGTGCCAGCAGCCGAGGGACAGAACTATATGGCTACACCTTC. V and J are TRBV7-8 and TRBJ1-2, with 7 nucleotides matching TRBD1. Germline V gene data show CDR1 as SGHVS and CDR2 as FQNEAQ. CDR3 size: 14 residues. V trimming: 5 bases; J trimming: 5 bases; junction bases outside the gene matches: 8.

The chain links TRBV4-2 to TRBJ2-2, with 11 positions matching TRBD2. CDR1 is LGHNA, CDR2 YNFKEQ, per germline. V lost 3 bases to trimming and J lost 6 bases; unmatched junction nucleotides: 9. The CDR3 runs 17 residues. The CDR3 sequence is CASSQSTSGSLAGELFF. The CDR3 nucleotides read TGTGCCAGCAGCCAGTCCACTAGCGGGAGTTTGGCCGGGGAGCTGTTTTTT.

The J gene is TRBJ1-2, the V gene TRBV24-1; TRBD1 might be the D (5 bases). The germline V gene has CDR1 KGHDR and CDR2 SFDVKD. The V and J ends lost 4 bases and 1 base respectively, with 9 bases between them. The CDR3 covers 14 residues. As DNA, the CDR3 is TGTGCCACCAGTGACCTGGGGCTTAACTATGGCTACACCTTC. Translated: CATSDLGLNYGYTF.

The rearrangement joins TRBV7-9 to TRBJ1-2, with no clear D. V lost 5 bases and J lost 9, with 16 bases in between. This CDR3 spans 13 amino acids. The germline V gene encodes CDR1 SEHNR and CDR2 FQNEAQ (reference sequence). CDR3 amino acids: CASSPSSGPSYTF. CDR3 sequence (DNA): TGTGCCAGCAGCCCCTCCTCCGGTCCTAGCTACACCTTC.

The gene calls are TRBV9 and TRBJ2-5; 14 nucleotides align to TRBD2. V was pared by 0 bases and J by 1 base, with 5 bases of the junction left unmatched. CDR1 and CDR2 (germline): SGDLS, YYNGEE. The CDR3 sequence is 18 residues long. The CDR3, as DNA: TGTGCCAGCAGCGTAGGGACTAGCGGGAGGACCTTCCAAGAGACCCAGTACTTC. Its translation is CASSVGTSGRTFQETQYF.

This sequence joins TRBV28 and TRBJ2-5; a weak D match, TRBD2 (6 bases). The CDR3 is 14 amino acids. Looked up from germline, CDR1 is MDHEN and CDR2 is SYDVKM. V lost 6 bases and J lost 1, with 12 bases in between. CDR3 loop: CASSLGDFQETQYF. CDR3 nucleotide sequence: TGTGCCAGCAGCCTTGGGGACTTCCAAGAGACCCAGTACTTC.

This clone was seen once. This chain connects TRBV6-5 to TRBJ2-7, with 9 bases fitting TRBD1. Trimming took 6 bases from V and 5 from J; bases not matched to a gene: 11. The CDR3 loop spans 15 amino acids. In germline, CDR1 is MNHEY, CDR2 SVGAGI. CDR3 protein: CASRLPGTGSNEQYF. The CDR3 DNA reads TGTGCCAGCAGACTTCCCGGGACAGGGTCCAACGAGCAGTACTTC.

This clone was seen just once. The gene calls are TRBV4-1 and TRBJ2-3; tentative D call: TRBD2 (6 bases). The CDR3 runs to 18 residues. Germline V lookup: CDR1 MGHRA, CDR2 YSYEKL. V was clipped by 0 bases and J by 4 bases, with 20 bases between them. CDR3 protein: CASSQDGIGIAVPDTQYF. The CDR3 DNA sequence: TGCGCCAGCAGCCAAGATGGGATCGGAATAGCGGTCCCAGATACGCAGTATTTT.

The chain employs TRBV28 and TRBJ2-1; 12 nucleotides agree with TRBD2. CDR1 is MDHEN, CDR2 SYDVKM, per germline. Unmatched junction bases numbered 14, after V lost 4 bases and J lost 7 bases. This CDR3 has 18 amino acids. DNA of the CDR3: TGTGCCAGCAGTTACCTCCGGTATCTAGCGGGAGGGAGGAATGAGCAGTTCTTC. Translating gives CASSYLRYLAGGRNEQFF.

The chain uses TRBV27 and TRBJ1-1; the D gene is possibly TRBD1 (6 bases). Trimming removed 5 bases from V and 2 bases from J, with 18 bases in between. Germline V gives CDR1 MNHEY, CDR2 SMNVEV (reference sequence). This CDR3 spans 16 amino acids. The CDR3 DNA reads TGTGCCAGCAGTGCGCGGAGCGACAGGCGAAACACTGAAGCTTTCTTT. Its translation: CASSARSDRRNTEAFF.

Here the CDR3 DNA reads TGTGCCAGCAACGGGCTAGCGTCCTACGAGCAGTACTTC. Protein product: CASNGLASYEQYF. The rearrangement uses TRBV2 and TRBJ2-7; TRBD2 might be the D (6 bases). Germline V gives CDR1 SNHLY, CDR2 FYNNEI. The CDR3 spans 13 residues. Trimming took off 7 bases at V and 1 base at J, with 11 bases between the two ends.